These T cell receptor beta chains were read from a single sample in a study of beta chain features in type 1 diabetes. Profiled with immunoSEQ multiplex PCR; TCRdb holds only in-frame clones, not every one. There are 130,000 to 150,000 clones in the sample; 9% to 9.5% occur only once, and 0.68% lies in the top ten. Sequenced material: central memory CD4+ T cells from blood. The receptors were sampled from a man aged 18 to 29 in good health. The CDR3 runs from the conserved cysteine through the conserved F or W. The order of the fields is CDR3 protein, CDR3 DNA, clone size, V gene, D gene, J gene. The D gene is left open where the match is weak. Clone size, where shown, is once, few, many, or a class for clones that have expanded.

CASSPLVLSSYNEQFF	TGTGCCAGCAGCCCCCTAGTACTAAGCTCCTACAATGAGCAGTTCTTC	many	TRBV7-9	-	TRBJ2-1
CSVGFGAAAGTDTQYF	TGCAGCGTTGGGTTCGGCGCAGCCGCGGGCACAGATACGCAGTATTTT	-	TRBV29-1	-	TRBJ2-3
CASSLDGARAGNTIYF	TGCGCCAGCAGCTTGGATGGCGCCAGGGCTGGAAACACCATATATTTT	few	TRBV5-1	-	TRBJ1-3
CASRWTDSPLHF	TGTGCCAGCAGGTGGACAGATTCACCCCTCCACTTT	-	TRBV11-2	-	TRBJ1-6
CASSPPGQGYEQYF	TGTGCCAGCAGCCCACCGGGACAGGGGTACGAGCAGTACTTC	few	TRBV14	TRBD1	TRBJ2-7
CASSDRVDYGYTF	TGTGCCAGCAGTGACAGGGTCGACTATGGCTACACCTTC	few	TRBV28	TRBD1	TRBJ1-2
CASSRVYRGNQPQHF	TGTGCCAGCAGCCGAGTTTACAGGGGCAATCAGCCCCAGCATTTT	-	TRBV5-8	-	TRBJ1-5
CASSYIALWDTEAFF	TGTGCCAGCAGTTATATAGCCCTTTGGGACACTGAAGCTTTCTTT	-	TRBV6-5	-	TRBJ1-1
CASSFQGIEGYTF	TGTGCCAGCAGCTTCCAGGGAATTGAGGGCTACACCTTC	few	TRBV7-9	-	TRBJ1-2
CASSLTPGLLGEQFF	TGTGCCAGCAGCTTAACGCCTGGACTCCTCGGTGAGCAGTTCTTC	few	TRBV7-3	-	TRBJ2-1
CASSQYGRSAGTSGANVLTF	TGCGCCAGCAGCCAGTATGGCAGGTCGGCGGGGACTTCTGGGGCCAACGTCCTGACTTTC	-	TRBV4-1	-	TRBJ2-6
CSAPPDRPHPDEQFF	TGCAGCGCCCCCCCGGACAGACCCCATCCAGATGAGCAGTTCTTC	few	TRBV29-1	-	TRBJ2-1
CASSLGLAGGAGDEQFF	TGTGCCAGCAGCCTGGGACTAGCGGGGGGTGCAGGGGATGAGCAGTTCTTC	-	TRBV5-4	TRBD2	TRBJ2-1
CASGQTGVGYTF	TGTGCCAGCGGGCAAACAGGGGTCGGCTACACCTTC	-	TRBV6-5	TRBD1	TRBJ1-2
CATQASQETQYF	TGTGCCACCCAGGCATCCCAAGAGACCCAGTACTTC	-	TRBV6-6	-	TRBJ2-5
CASSLTGHEQYF	TGTGCCAGCAGCTTAACAGGGCACGAGCAGTACTTC	few	TRBV5-4	-	TRBJ2-7
CASSPFTDRPNQPQHF	TGTGCCAGCAGCCCCTTCACCGACAGACCCAATCAGCCCCAGCATTTT	many	TRBV7-9	-	TRBJ1-5
CASSLTGTGEVTQYF	TGCGCCAGCAGCCTTACCGGGACAGGGGAGGTTACGCAGTATTTT	few	TRBV5-1	TRBD1	TRBJ2-3
CASRLEMGGRRETQYF	TGTGCAAGTCGCTTAGAAATGGGGGGGCGTCGAGAGACCCAGTACTTC	few	TRBV12-2	-	TRBJ2-5
CASSYGLAGPQETQYF	TGTGCCAGCAGTTACGGTCTAGCGGGGCCCCAAGAGACCCAGTACTTC	-	TRBV6-5	TRBD2	TRBJ2-5
CASSDSVETQYF	TGTGCCAGCAGCGATAGCGTTGAGACCCAGTACTTC	-	TRBV7-8	-	TRBJ2-5
CASTRDTGELFF	TGTGCCAGCACACGGGACACCGGGGAGCTGTTTTTT	-	TRBV2	-	TRBJ2-2
CASSRPGTGNTGELFF	TGTGCCAGCAGCCGTCCCGGGACAGGGAACACCGGGGAGCTGTTTTTT	-	TRBV6-6	TRBD1	TRBJ2-2
CASSLTSGGHQETQYF	TGTGCCAGCAGCTTAACTAGCGGGGGGCACCAAGAGACCCAGTACTTC	few	TRBV7-9	TRBD2	TRBJ2-5
CASGEQGAGDQPQHF	TGTGCCAGCGGAGAACAGGGGGCAGGGGATCAGCCCCAGCATTTT	-	TRBV6-1	TRBD1	TRBJ1-5
CASSRTVNTGELFF	TGTGCCAGCAGTCGGACAGTGAACACCGGGGAGCTGTTTTTT	-	TRBV28	-	TRBJ2-2
CASAGGFDTQYF	TGTGCTAGTGCTGGTGGCTTTGATACGCAGTATTTT	few	TRBV12-5	-	TRBJ2-3
CASSSPIGAEQFF	TGTGCCAGCAGTTCTCCTATAGGGGCTGAGCAGTTCTTC	few	TRBV6-5	-	TRBJ2-1
CASSQRDRDNSPLHF	TGCGCCAGCAGCCAAAGGGACAGAGATAATTCACCCCTCCACTTT	few	TRBV4-1	TRBD1	TRBJ1-6
CASSQGEGTGGRAGANVLTF	TGCGCCAGCAGCCAAGGTGAAGGGACAGGGGGTAGGGCTGGGGCCAACGTCCTGACTTTC	many	TRBV4-3	TRBD1	TRBJ2-6
CAISDSGGRYEQYF	TGTGCCATCAGTGATTCGGGGGGGCGGTACGAGCAGTACTTC	few	TRBV10-3	TRBD2	TRBJ2-7
CASTPDRGYGYTF	TGCGCCAGCACCCCAGACAGGGGCTATGGCTACACCTTC	few	TRBV4-3	TRBD1	TRBJ1-2
CASSADGTSYNEQFF	TGTGCCAGCAGCGCAGACGGGACTTCTTACAATGAGCAGTTCTTC	few	TRBV9	-	TRBJ2-1
CASSPTIRGDTEAFF	TGTGCCAGCAGCCCAACAATCCGCGGGGACACTGAAGCTTTCTTT	-	TRBV9	-	TRBJ1-1
CASSQVGGQAQF	TGTGCCAGCAGCCAAGTTGGGGGACAGGCCCAATTC	-	TRBV4-2	TRBD1	TRBJ2-7
CASSLAATGGYTQYF	TGCGCCAGCAGCTTGGCAGCGACAGGGGGATATACGCAGTATTTT	-	TRBV5-1	TRBD1	TRBJ2-3
CASSLGTRQETQYF	TGTGCCAGCAGCTTGGGGACTAGGCAAGAGACCCAGTACTTC	few	TRBV5-4	TRBD2	TRBJ2-5
CASSIDRVRTDTQYF	TGTGCCAGTAGTATAGACAGGGTACGCACAGATACGCAGTATTTT	-	TRBV19	-	TRBJ2-3
CASSLLAGSNQPQHF	TGTGCCAGCAGCTTACTTGCAGGTAGCAATCAGCCCCAGCATTTT	few	TRBV7-8	-	TRBJ1-5
CASSLELGQFTDTQYF	TGCGCCAGCAGCTTGGAACTGGGGCAGTTCACAGATACGCAGTATTTT	few	TRBV5-1	-	TRBJ2-3